The clone carrying this TCR beta chain was counted once. This entry comes from a study of blood T cell repertoires in COVID-19. Overall study: Donors in the United States, Italy and Spain gave samples during acute or convalescent COVID-19. T cells, B-cell-depleted T cells, or PBMCs supplied cDNA or gDNA.

Trimming removed 5 bases from V and 10 bases from J, with 14 bases in between. Germline assignment: CDR1 SEHNR and CDR2 FQNEAQ (reference sequence). The CDR3 is 12 amino acids. Source study methods: Estimation of nucleated cell counts relied on the amplification of reference gene primers. The repertoire was sequenced with immunoSEQ multiplex PCR; TCRdb's copy has only in-frame clones and lacks some. The DNA was the basis for D and trimming; V, J and clone size are from that table. The sample has roughly 77,000 clones; 79% are singletons. The rearrangement uses TRBV7-9 and TRBJ1-1, with D tentatively TRBD1 (6 bases). Sequenced sample: peripheral blood. The sequence came from a man between 60 and 70 years old with active or convalescent COVID-19. The CDR3 spells CASSADSRGAFF. The CDR3 DNA sequence: TGTGCCAGCAGCGCGGACAGCAGGGGAGCTTTCTTT.